This T cell receptor beta chain emerged from a study of CD4 T cells in relation to SARS-CoV-2 and coronaviruses. Study in general: ViraFEST: roughly ten-day antigen culture of PBMCs, then TCR beta CDR3 sequencing. The negative reference was HIV-1 Nef peptide pool or peptide-free culture.

The unexposed donors gave CD4+ T cells in 2011-2018, prior to COVID-19. Isolation of CD4+ T cells took place after less than 13 days in culture. Turning to this clone: The antigen is undetermined.

Germline V gene data show CDR1 as SQVTM and CDR2 as ANQGSEA. The V gene end was trimmed by 6 bases and the J gene end by 13 bases; junction bases not matched to a gene: 21. This CDR3 is 16 amino acids long. The table came from immunoSEQ multiplex PCR; TCRdb's copy has only in-frame clones and leaves some out. The top ten hold around an eighth of the sample, which has tens of thousands of clones, roughly 80% seen once. The specimen was CD4+ T cells from PBMCs, cultured in vitro. This chain connects TRBV29-1 to TRBJ2-1; 10 bases agree with TRBD2. This sequence was found in a human donor in good health. The CDR3 is CSVANPGTSAKREQFF. CDR3 nucleotide sequence: TGCAGCGTAGCCAATCCCGGGACTAGCGCCAAACGGGAACAGTTCTTC.